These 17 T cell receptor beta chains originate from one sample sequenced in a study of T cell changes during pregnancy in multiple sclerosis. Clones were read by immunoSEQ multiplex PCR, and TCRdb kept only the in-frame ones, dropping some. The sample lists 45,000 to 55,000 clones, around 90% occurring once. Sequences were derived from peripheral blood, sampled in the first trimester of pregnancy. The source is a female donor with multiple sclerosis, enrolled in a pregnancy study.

This CDR3 is CASSPGDTYYQETQYF. Here the CDR3 DNA reads TGTGCCAGCAGCCCTGGGGACACCTACTACCAAGAGACCCAGTACTTC. The chain uses TRBV6-6 and TRBJ2-5; TRBD1 is a possible D gene (6 bases). CDR1 and CDR2 from the germline V gene are MNHNY and SVGAGI (reference sequence). This CDR3 has 16 amino acids. V lost 6 bases to trimming and J lost 0 bases, with 17 bases between them.

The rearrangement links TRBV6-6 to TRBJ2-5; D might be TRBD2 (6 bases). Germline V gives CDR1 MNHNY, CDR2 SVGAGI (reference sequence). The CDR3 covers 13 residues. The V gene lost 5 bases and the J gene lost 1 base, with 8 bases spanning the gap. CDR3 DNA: TGTGCCAGCAGTCCGACTAGCCAAGAGACCCAGTACTTC. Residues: CASSPTSQETQYF.

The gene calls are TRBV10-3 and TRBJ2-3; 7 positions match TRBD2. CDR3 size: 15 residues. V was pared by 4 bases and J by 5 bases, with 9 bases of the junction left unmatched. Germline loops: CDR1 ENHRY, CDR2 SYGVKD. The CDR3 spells CAISAGSGFIDTQYF. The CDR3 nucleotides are TGTGCCATCAGTGCCGGTAGCGGGTTTATAGATACGCAGTATTTT.

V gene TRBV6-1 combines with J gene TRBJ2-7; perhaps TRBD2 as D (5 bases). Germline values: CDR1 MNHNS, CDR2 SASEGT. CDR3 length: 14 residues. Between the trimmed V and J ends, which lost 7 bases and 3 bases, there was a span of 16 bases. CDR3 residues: CASKPLGGLYEQYF. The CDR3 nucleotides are TGTGCCAGCAAACCCCTGGGCGGACTCTACGAGCAGTACTTC.

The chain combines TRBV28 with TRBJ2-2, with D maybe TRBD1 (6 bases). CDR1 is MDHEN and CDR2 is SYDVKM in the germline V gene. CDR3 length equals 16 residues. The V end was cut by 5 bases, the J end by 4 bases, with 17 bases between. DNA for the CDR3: TGTGCCAGCAGTCCTTTCCAGGGGTGGTCCACCGGGGAGCTGTTTTTT. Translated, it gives CASSPFQGWSTGELFF. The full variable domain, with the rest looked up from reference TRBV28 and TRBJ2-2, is DVKVTQSSRYLVKRTGEKVFLECVQDMDHENMFWYRQDPGLGLRLIYFSYDVKMKEKGDIPEGYSVSREKKERFSLILESASTNQTSMYLCASSPFQGWSTGELFFGEGSRLTVL.

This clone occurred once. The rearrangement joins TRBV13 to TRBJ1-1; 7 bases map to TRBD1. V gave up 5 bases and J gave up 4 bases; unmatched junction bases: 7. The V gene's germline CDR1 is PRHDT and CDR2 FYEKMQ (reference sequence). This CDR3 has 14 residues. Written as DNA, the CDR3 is TGTGCCAGCAGCCCACGACGGACAGGCACTGAAGCTTTCTTT. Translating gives CASSPRRTGTEAFF.

The CDR3 loop reads CASSLGVQGEQFF. The CDR3 coding sequence is TGTGCCAGCAGCTTAGGGGTGCAGGGTGAGCAGTTCTTC. The V and J genes are TRBV7-3 and TRBJ2-1, with D possibly TRBD1 on 5 matching bases. The V gene's germline CDR1 is SGHTA and CDR2 FQGTGA. The CDR3 totals 13 residues. With 2 bases removed from V and 9 bases from J, the gap between germline ends came to 11 bases. The full variable domain, rest sourced from reference TRBV7-3 and TRBJ2-1, is GAGVSQTPSNKVTEKGKYVELRCDPISGHTALYWYRQSLGQGPEFLIYFQGTGAADDSGLPNDRFFAVRPEGSVSTLKIQRTERGDSAVYLCASSLGVQGEQFFGPGTRLTVL.

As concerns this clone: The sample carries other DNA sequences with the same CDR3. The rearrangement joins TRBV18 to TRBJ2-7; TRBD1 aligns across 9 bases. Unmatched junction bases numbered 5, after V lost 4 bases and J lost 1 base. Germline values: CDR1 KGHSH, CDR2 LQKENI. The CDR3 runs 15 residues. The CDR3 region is CASSHDRGRSYEQYF. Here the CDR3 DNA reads TGTGCCAGCTCACATGACAGGGGGAGGTCCTACGAGCAGTACTTC.

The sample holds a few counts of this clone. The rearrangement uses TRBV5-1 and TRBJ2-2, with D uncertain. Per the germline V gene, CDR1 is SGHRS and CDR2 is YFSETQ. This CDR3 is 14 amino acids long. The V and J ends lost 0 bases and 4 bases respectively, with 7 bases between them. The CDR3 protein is CASSLDWATGELFF. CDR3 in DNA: TGCGCCAGCAGCTTGGATTGGGCCACCGGGGAGCTGTTTTTT.

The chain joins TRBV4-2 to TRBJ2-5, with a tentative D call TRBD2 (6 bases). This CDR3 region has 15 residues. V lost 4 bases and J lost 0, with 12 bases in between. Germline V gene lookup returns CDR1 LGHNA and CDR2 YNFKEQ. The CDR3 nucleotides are TGTGCCAGCAGCCCGGAGGGGCACAACCAAGAGACCCAGTACTTC. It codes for CASSPEGHNQETQYF.

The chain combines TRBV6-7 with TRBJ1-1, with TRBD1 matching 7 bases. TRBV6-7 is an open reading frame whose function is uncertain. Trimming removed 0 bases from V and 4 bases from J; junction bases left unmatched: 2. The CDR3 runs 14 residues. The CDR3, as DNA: TGTGCCAGCAGTTACTCGAGACAGGGCACTGAAGCTTTCTTT. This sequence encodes CASSYSRQGTEAFF.

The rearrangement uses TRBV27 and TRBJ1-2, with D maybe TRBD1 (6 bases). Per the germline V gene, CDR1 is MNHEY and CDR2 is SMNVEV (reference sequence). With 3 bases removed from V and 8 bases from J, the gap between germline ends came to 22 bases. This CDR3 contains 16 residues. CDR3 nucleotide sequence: TGTGCCAGCAGTTTCACTTGGTCTGGACAGATGGGCGGCTACACCTTC. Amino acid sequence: CASSFTWSGQMGGYTF.

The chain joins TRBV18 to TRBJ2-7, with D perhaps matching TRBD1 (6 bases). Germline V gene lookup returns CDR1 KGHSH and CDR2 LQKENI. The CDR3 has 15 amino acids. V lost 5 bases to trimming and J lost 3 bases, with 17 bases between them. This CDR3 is CASSSSGTLNYEQYF. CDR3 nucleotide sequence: TGTGCCAGCTCATCTTCTGGGACATTGAACTACGAGCAGTACTTC.

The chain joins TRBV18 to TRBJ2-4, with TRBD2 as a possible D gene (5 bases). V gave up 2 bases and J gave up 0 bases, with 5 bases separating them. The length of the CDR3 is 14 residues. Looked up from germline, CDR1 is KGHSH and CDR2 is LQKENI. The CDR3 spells CASSPAGAKNIQYF. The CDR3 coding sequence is TGTGCCAGCTCACCAGCGGGAGCCAAAAACATTCAGTACTTC. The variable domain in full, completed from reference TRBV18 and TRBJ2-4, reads NAGVMQNPRHLVRRRGQEARLRCSPMKGHSHVYWYRQLPEEGLKFMVYLQKENIIDESGMPKERFSAEFPKEGPSILRIQQVVRGDSAAYFCASSPAGAKNIQYFGAGTRLSVL.

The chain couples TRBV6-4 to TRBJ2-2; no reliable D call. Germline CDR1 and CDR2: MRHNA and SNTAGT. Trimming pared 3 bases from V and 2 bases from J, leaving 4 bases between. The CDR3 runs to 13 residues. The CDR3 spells CASSETNTGELFF. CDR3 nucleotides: TGTGCCAGCAGTGAGACAAACACCGGGGAGCTGTTTTTT.

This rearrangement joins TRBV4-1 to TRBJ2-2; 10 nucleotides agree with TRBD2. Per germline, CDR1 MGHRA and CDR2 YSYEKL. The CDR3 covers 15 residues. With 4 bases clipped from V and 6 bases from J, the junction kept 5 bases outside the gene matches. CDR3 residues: CASSRLAGVPGELFF. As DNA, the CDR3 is TGCGCCAGCAGCCGGCTAGCGGGGGTGCCCGGGGAGCTGTTTTTT.

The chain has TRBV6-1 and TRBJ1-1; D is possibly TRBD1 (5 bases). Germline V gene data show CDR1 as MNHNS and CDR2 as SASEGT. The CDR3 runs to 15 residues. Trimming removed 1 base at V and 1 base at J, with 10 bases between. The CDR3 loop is CASSEGGDGNTEAFF. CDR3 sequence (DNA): TGTGCCAGCAGTGAAGGGGGGGATGGGAACACTGAAGCTTTCTTT.